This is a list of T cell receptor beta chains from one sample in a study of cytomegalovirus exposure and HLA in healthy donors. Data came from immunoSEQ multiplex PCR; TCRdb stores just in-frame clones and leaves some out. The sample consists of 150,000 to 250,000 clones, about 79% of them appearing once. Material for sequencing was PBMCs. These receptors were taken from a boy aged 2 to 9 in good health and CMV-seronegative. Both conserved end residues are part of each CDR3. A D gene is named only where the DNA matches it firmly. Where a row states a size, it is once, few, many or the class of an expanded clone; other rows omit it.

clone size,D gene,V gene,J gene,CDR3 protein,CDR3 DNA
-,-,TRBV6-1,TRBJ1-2,CASSEGSSRYGYTF,TGTGCCAGCAGTGAAGGGTCCAGTCGCTATGGCTACACCTTC
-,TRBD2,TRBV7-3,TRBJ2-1,CASSLRAGAPYNEQFF,TGTGCCAGCAGCTTAAGAGCGGGGGCCCCCTACAATGAGCAGTTCTTC
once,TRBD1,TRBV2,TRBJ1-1,CASRADRGPPAFF,TGTGCCAGCAGGGCTGACAGGGGCCCTCCGGCTTTCTTT
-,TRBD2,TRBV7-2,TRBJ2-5,CASSFGGGPQETQYF,TGTGCCAGCAGCTTCGGGGGGGGCCCTCAAGAGACCCAGTACTTC
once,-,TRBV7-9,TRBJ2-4,CASSFRTDGKNIQYF,TGTGCCAGCAGCTTTAGGACAGACGGAAAAAACATTCAGTACTTC
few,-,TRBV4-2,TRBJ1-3,CASSQQGSGNTIYF,TGTGCCAGCAGCCAACAGGGCTCTGGAAACACCATATATTTT
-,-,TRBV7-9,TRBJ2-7,CASGPFGQGLAYEQYF,TGTGCCAGCGGTCCCTTCGGGCAAGGACTCGCCTACGAGCAGTACTTC
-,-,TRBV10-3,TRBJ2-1,CAISEVGYEQFF,TGTGCCATCAGTGAGGTTGGCTATGAGCAGTTCTTC
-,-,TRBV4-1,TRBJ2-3,CASSQTGGRGTDTQYF,TGCGCCAGCAGCCAAACCGGGGGGCGGGGCACAGATACGCAGTATTTT
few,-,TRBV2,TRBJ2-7,CASSEQLSYEQYF,TGTGCCAGCAGTGAACAACTATCCTACGAGCAGTACTTC
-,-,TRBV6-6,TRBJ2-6,CASSYGFSGANVLTF,TGTGCCAGCAGTTACGGCTTCTCTGGGGCCAACGTCCTGACTTTC
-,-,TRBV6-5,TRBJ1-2,CASSYSGLGSNYGYTF,TGTGCCAGCAGTTACTCGGGCCTCGGGAGTAACTATGGCTACACCTTC
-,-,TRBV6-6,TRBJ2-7,CASSGRQADEQYF,TGTGCCAGCAGTGGCCGACAGGCCGACGAGCAGTACTTC
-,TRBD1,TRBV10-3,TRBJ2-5,CAISGGQGEAQETQYF,TGTGCCATCAGTGGCGGGCAGGGGGAAGCTCAAGAGACCCAGTACTTC
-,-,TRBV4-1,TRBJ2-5,CASSQGLPQETQYF,TGCGCCAGCAGCCAAGGACTACCTCAAGAGACCCAGTACTTC
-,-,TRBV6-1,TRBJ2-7,CASSQGGYEQYF,TGTGCCAGCAGCCAGGGGGGCTACGAGCAGTACTTC
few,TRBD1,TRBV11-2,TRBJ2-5,CASSPGDRDQETQYF,TGTGCCAGCAGCCCGGGGGACAGGGACCAAGAGACCCAGTACTTC
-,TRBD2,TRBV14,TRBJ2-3,CASSLLSGGRLIF,TGTGCCAGCAGCCTCCTTAGCGGGGGCCGTCTTATTTTT
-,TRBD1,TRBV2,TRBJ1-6,CASRMGQGGSPLHF,TGTGCCAGCAGAATGGGACAGGGGGGTTCACCCCTCCACTTT
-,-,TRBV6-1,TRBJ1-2,CASRETPFGGYTF,TGTGCCAGCAGGGAGACGCCGTTTGGTGGCTACACCTTC
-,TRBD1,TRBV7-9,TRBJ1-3,CASSSDRAGNTIYF,TGTGCCAGCAGCTCGGACAGGGCTGGAAACACCATATATTTT
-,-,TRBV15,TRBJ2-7,CATSTRRGRGEQYF,TGTGCCACCAGCACCCGGCGGGGGCGAGGCGAGCAGTACTTC
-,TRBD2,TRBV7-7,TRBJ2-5,CASSDGLAGETQYF,TGTGCTAGCAGCGATGGACTAGCGGGGGAGACCCAGTACTTC
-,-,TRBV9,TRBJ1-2,CASSVGAFADGYTF,TGTGCCAGCAGCGTAGGTGCGTTTGCGGATGGCTACACCTTC